The 27 T cell receptor beta chains below come from one sample, sequenced in a study of blood T cell repertoires in COVID-19. Method: immunoSEQ multiplex PCR; TCRdb's copy keeps in-frame clones and lacks some. The data contain approximately 190,000 clones, around 80% of them singletons. Sequencing was performed on peripheral blood. The receptor set was obtained from a man younger than 45 with active or convalescent COVID-19.

Concerning this clone: This CDR3 is also generated by other DNA sequences in the sample. The chain is built from TRBV6-5 and TRBJ1-1, with D unclear. In germline, CDR1 is MNHEY, CDR2 SVGAGI. The V end lost 0 bases, the J end lost 0 bases, and 8 bases lay between the germline ends. The CDR3 covers 15 residues. The chain's CDR3 is CASSYSPDMNTEAFF. DNA for the CDR3: TGTGCCAGCAGTTACTCGCCCGACATGAACACTGAAGCTTTCTTT.

V and J are TRBV29-1 and TRBJ1-2; D is uncertain. This CDR3 is 11 amino acids long. With 4 bases removed from V and 8 bases from J, the gap between germline ends came to 11 bases. Germline V CDR1 and CDR2: SQVTM, ANQGSEA. CDR3 DNA: TGCAGCGTTGGGTCCGGGATAGGCTACACCTTC. Translation gives CSVGSGIGYTF.

The chain combines TRBV7-4 with TRBJ1-5; no firm D call. This CDR3 has 17 residues. Trimming pared 4 bases from V and 2 bases from J, leaving 18 bases between. Germline CDR1 SGHVT, CDR2 SQSDAQ. CDR3 nucleotide sequence: TGTGCCAGCAGCTCCGACTCGGATTGGCTATGCAATCAGCCCCAGCATTTT. Its protein product is CASSSDSDWLCNQPQHF.

The chain is built from TRBV6-2 or TRBV6-3 and TRBJ1-5; D is unresolved. V lost 3 bases, J lost 1 base, and 13 bases lay in between. Germline values: CDR1 MNHEY, CDR2 SVGEGT. The CDR3 has 16 amino acids. The CDR3 protein is CASSYGSALSNQPQHF. As DNA, the CDR3 is TGTGCCAGCAGTTATGGCAGTGCTTTAAGCAATCAGCCCCAGCATTTT.

The chain couples TRBV5-1 to TRBJ2-2; TRBD1 agrees at 9 bases. Germline CDR1 reads SGHRS; CDR2 reads YFSETQ. This CDR3 comprises 17 residues. J lost 4 bases, V lost 0 bases, and 7 bases had no gene match. The CDR3 here is CASSLATTGGVTGELFF. In nucleotides, the CDR3 is TGCGCCAGCAGCTTGGCCACTACAGGGGGCGTCACCGGGGAGCTGTTTTTT.

The chain joins TRBV24-1 to TRBJ1-2; D remains ambiguous. CDR3 length: 15 amino acids. Germline V CDR1 and CDR2: KGHDR, SFDVKD. Trimming removed 5 bases at V and 1 base at J, with 13 bases between. CDR3 nucleotides: TGTGCCACCAGTGCAATGGTGAGAGTTAACTATGGCTACACCTTC. Its protein product is CATSAMVRVNYGYTF.

The gene calls are TRBV10-3 and TRBJ2-1; D is perhaps TRBD1 (7 bases). V was pared by 0 bases and J by 9 bases, with 18 bases between. The CDR3 is 16 residues long. Per germline, CDR1 ENHRY and CDR2 SYGVKD. CDR3 coding DNA: TGTGCCATCAGTGAGTCGGGTTCTCCCCAGGGGGGTGAGCAGTTCTTC. Protein sequence: CAISESGSPQGGEQFF.

The chain has TRBV5-1 and TRBJ2-2; TRBD2 matches at 7 bases. The CDR3 loop spans 16 amino acids. The V segment lost 3 bases and the J segment 1 base; nucleotides outside the gene matches: 6. Germline CDR1 is SGHRS and CDR2 is YFSETQ. CDR3 sequence: CASSSGGILNTGELFF. CDR3 coding DNA: TGCGCCAGCAGCTCCGGGGGGATTTTGAACACCGGGGAGCTGTTTTTT.

The chain carries TRBV19 and TRBJ2-3, with 9 positions matching TRBD1. V lost 5 bases and J lost 4; bases outside the gene matches: 10. Germline lookup yields CDR1 LNHDA and CDR2 SQIVND (reference sequence). CDR3 length equals 16 residues. In DNA, the CDR3 is TGTGCCAGTAGTTCACAGGGGACAGGGTTCTCAGATACGCAGTATTTT. Amino acid sequence: CASSSQGTGFSDTQYF.

The J gene is TRBJ1-6, the V gene TRBV10-3; D gene ambiguous. The CDR3 has 13 amino acids. Germline lookup yields CDR1 ENHRY and CDR2 SYGVKD. V gave up 2 bases and J gave up 6 bases, with 5 bases separating them. The CDR3 here is CAISEPGNSPLHF. CDR3 nucleotides: TGTGCCATCAGTGAGCCGGGTAATTCACCCCTCCACTTT.

The chain couples TRBV18 to TRBJ2-5, with TRBD1 matching 12 bases. Germline-derived CDR1 and CDR2 are KGHSH and LQKENI. The ends lost 6 bases at V and 5 bases at J; junction bases unmatched: 7. This CDR3 has 15 amino acids. In DNA, the CDR3 is TGTGCCAGCTCGGGGACAGGGGGCTCTACGGAGACCCAGTACTTC. Protein product: CASSGTGGSTETQYF.

V gene TRBV5-6 combines with J gene TRBJ1-1; D gene uncertain. This CDR3 is built from 14 residues. V lost 1 base and J 4 bases, leaving 11 bases between the germline ends. Germline lookup yields CDR1 SGHDT and CDR2 YYEEEE. CDR3 sequence (DNA): TGTGCCAGCAGCTTGATAACGGGGAGCACTGAAGCTTTCTTT. Encoded protein: CASSLITGSTEAFF.

The chain has TRBV11-3 and TRBJ2-1; 7 nucleotides align to TRBD2. Germline CDR1 SGHNT, CDR2 YENEEA. The trim removed 4 bases at V and 7 bases at J, leaving 7 bases unmatched. The CDR3 extends over 14 amino acids. Written as DNA, the CDR3 is TGTGCCAGCAGCTCTAGGACTAGTGGTAATGAGCAGTTCTTC. Protein: CASSSRTSGNEQFF.

The chain couples TRBV6-5 to TRBJ1-6; 8 nucleotides line up with TRBD1. Germline CDR1 MNHEY, CDR2 SVGAGI. V was clipped by 6 bases and J by 8 bases; unmatched bases: 9. CDR3 length: 15 amino acids. Here the CDR3 DNA reads TGTGCCAGCAGGAGATATAGGACAGGGCATTCACCCCTCCACTTT. As protein: CASRRYRTGHSPLHF.

Comment on this clone: This sample includes further DNA sequences coding for the same CDR3. The chain recombines TRBV27 with TRBJ2-1; D ambiguous. Germline V gives CDR1 MNHEY, CDR2 SMNVEV (reference sequence). This CDR3 comprises 12 residues. Trimming took 4 bases from V and 7 from J, leaving 8 bases between them. In nucleotides, the CDR3 is TGTGCCAGCAGTTCGGGTCCTAATGAGCAGTTCTTC. Amino acids: CASSSGPNEQFF.

The genes are TRBV10-3 and TRBJ2-2; tentative D call: TRBD1 (5 bases). This CDR3 region has 18 residues. V was clipped by 0 bases and J by 1 base, with 15 bases between them. Per germline, CDR1 ENHRY and CDR2 SYGVKD. In nucleotides, the CDR3 is TGTGCCATCAGTGAGTCGACTGGTAGAAGGGGGAACACCGGGGAGCTGTTTTTT. It yields the protein CAISESTGRRGNTGELFF.

This rearrangement joins TRBV18 to TRBJ1-1; D is unclear. Germline-derived CDR1 and CDR2 are KGHSH and LQKENI. There are 15 residues in the CDR3. V lost 3 bases, J lost 4 bases, and 15 bases lay in between. This chain's CDR3 is CASSPGQARGTEAFF. Written as DNA, the CDR3 is TGTGCCAGCTCACCCGGGCAGGCTCGGGGCACTGAAGCTTTCTTT.

This clone was found a few times. The chain combines TRBV4-3 with TRBJ1-5; D ambiguous. From germline, CDR1 is LGHNA and CDR2 YSLEER. The CDR3 has 15 amino acids. Trimming took 0 bases from V and 0 from J, leaving 6 bases between them. CDR3 in DNA: TGCGCCAGCAGCCAAGATTCGGTTAGCAATCAGCCCCAGCATTTT. It yields the protein CASSQDSVSNQPQHF.

V usage is TRBV3-1 (or the pseudogene TRBV3-2) and J usage is TRBJ1-3, with 9 nucleotides matching TRBD1. The CDR3 has 14 amino acids. Looked up from germline, CDR1 is LGHDT and CDR2 is YNNKEL (reference sequence). V gave up 4 bases and J gave up 8 bases; unmatched junction bases: 6. The CDR3 spells CASSPQDRGDTIYF. The CDR3 nucleotides read TGTGCCAGCAGCCCACAGGACAGGGGAGACACCATATATTTT.

The V and J genes are TRBV7-2 and TRBJ2-3; D perhaps matches TRBD1 (7 bases). V lost 6 bases and J lost 3, with 16 bases in between. CDR1 SGHTA and CDR2 FQGNSA come from the germline V gene. The CDR3 is 15 residues long. Here the CDR3 DNA reads TGTGCCAGCAGTCAGGGGGGCTATAGGACAGATACGCAGTATTTT. Translation gives CASSQGGYRTDTQYF.

This clone was recorded only once. The CDR3 DNA sequence: TGTGCCAGCAGTTTCATCCAGGGGGATGGCTACACCTTC. It yields the protein CASSFIQGDGYTF. The chain combines TRBV27 with TRBJ1-2; 7 bases agree with TRBD1. The length of the CDR3 is 13 residues. V lost 3 bases to trimming and J lost 6 bases; unmatched junction nucleotides: 4. Germline loops: CDR1 MNHEY, CDR2 SMNVEV (reference sequence).

This chain connects TRBV5-1 to TRBJ1-1; possible D gene TRBD1, 6 bases. This CDR3 contains 16 residues. Germline CDR1 is SGHRS and CDR2 is YFSETQ. Between the trimmed V and J ends, which lost 2 bases and 1 base, there was a span of 15 bases. The chain's CDR3 is CASSFAGGQGNTEAFF. CDR3 coding DNA: TGCGCCAGCAGCTTCGCCGGGGGGCAAGGGAACACTGAAGCTTTCTTT.

This chain connects TRBV12-3 or TRBV12-4 to TRBJ1-1; 7 nucleotides agree with TRBD1. The CDR3 spans 13 residues. V was clipped by 7 bases and J by 4 bases; unmatched bases: 6. In DNA, the CDR3 is TGTGCCAGCACACAGGGGTTTGGCACTGAAGCTTTCTTT. It translates to CASTQGFGTEAFF.

The chain carries TRBV27 and TRBJ2-7; TRBD1 matches 7 bases. V shed 10 bases, J shed 2 bases, and the junction held 5 bases outside the gene matches. The CDR3 has 12 residues. Germline V gene lookup returns CDR1 MNHEY and CDR2 SMNVEV (reference sequence). CDR3 sequence: CATKTGPYEQYF. In DNA form, the CDR3 reads TGTGCCACGAAGACAGGGCCCTACGAGCAGTACTTC.

The chain employs TRBV6-1 and TRBJ1-4; 8 positions match TRBD1. This CDR3 spans 17 amino acids. Germline CDR1 MNHNS, CDR2 SASEGT. The J segment lost 3 bases and the V segment lost 3 bases, leaving 9 bases of the junction unmatched. CDR3 amino acids: CASSESGGAIPNEKLFF. The CDR3 region has the DNA TGTGCCAGCAGTGAGTCAGGGGGCGCGATACCTAATGAAAAACTGTTTTTT.

V and J are TRBV27 and TRBJ1-1; 8 nucleotides agree with TRBD1. Losses at the gene ends were 5 bases for V and 1 base for J; bases not matched to a gene: 9. This CDR3 contains 16 residues. The V gene's germline CDR1 is MNHEY and CDR2 SMNVEV (reference sequence). DNA of the CDR3: TGTGCCAGCAGTACCGACCGACAGGGGACGAACACTGAAGCTTTCTTT. Translation: CASSTDRQGTNTEAFF.

The chain has TRBV4-1 and TRBJ1-1; D gene unclear. Germline V gene data show CDR1 as MGHRA and CDR2 as YSYEKL. Trimming stripped 3 bases from V and 4 bases from J, with 15 bases between. The CDR3 runs to 15 residues. CDR3 DNA: TGCGCCAGCAGCCACGAGGGTGGTGGGGTCACTGAAGCTTTCTTT. This gives the protein CASSHEGGGVTEAFF.